This T cell receptor (beta chain) derives from a study of blood T cell repertoires in COVID-19. The wider study: Sources were T cells, B-cell-depleted T cells, or PBMCs; the material itself was cDNA or gDNA.

TCRdb keeps only in-frame clones here, not all; method: immunoSEQ multiplex PCR. Of around 100,000 clones listed, 70% to 90% are singletons. This CDR3 spans 14 amino acids. Germline V CDR1 and CDR2: DFQATT, SNEGSKA (reference sequence). After removal of 3 bases from V and 2 bases from J, the junction contained 5 bases not matched to a gene. This clonotype was obtained from a human donor in a cohort sampled during active COVID-19. The chain is built from TRBV20-1 and TRBJ2-7; the match to TRBD1 covers 9 bases. Sequenced input: peripheral blood. CDR3 in DNA: TGCAGTGCTAGTGCCGGGACAGGGACCTACGAGCAGTACTTC. Translation: CSASAGTGTYEQYF.